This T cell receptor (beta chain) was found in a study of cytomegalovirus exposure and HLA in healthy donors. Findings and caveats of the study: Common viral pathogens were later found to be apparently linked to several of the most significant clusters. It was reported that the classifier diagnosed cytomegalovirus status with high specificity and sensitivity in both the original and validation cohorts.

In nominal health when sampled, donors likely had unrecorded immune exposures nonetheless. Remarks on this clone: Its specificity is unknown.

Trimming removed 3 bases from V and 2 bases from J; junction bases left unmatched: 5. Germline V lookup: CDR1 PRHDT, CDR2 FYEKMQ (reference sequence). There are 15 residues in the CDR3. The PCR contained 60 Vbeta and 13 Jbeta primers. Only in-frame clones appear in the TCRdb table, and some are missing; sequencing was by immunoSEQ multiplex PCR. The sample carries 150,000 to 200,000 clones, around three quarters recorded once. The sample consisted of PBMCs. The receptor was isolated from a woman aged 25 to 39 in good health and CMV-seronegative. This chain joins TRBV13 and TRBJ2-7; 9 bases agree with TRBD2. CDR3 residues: CASSFSGGPTYEQYF. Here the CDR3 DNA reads TGTGCCAGCAGCTTTAGCGGGGGACCGACCTACGAGCAGTACTTC.